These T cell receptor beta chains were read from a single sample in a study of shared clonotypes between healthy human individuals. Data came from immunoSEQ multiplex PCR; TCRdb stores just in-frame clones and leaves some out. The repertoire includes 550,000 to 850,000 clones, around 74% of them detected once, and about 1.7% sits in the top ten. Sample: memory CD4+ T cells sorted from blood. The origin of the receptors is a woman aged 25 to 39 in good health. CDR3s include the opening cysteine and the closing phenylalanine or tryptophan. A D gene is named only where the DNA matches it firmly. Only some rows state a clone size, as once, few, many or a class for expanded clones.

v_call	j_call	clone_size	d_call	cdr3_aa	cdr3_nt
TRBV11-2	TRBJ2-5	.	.	CASSRDRSQETQYF	TGTGCCAGCAGCCGCGACAGGAGCCAAGAGACCCAGTACTTC
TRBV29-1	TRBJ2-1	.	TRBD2	CSASGTSVDEQFF	TGCAGCGCCTCCGGGACTAGCGTGGATGAGCAGTTCTTC
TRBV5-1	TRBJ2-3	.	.	CASSFQGMGGDTQYF	TGCGCCAGCAGCTTCCAGGGGATGGGCGGGGATACGCAGTATTTT
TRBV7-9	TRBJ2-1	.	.	CASSFSGSYNEQFF	TGTGCCAGCAGCTTCTCCGGCTCCTACAATGAGCAGTTCTTC
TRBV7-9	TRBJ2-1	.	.	CASSQDGDYNEQFF	TGTGCCAGCAGCCAAGATGGGGATTACAATGAGCAGTTCTTC
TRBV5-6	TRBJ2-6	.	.	CASSPRTSGANVLTF	TGTGCCAGCAGCCCTCGGACCTCTGGGGCCAACGTCCTGACTTTC
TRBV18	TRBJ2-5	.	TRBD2	CASSPGLAGETQYF	TGTGCCAGCTCACCAGGACTAGCGGGAGAGACCCAGTACTTC
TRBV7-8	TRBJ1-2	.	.	CASSLKYYGENYGCTF	TGTGCCAGCAGCTTAAAGTATTATGGGGAGAACTATGGCTGCACCTTC
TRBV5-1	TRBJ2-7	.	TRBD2	CASSLATAGGLREQYF	TGCGCCAGCAGCTTGGCCACAGCGGGAGGATTAAGGGAGCAGTACTTC
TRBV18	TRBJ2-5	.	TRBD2	CASSAIPRLAGVRQETQYF	TGTGCCAGCTCGGCGATTCCGAGGCTAGCGGGAGTTCGCCAAGAGACCCAGTACTTC
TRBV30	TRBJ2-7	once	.	CAWSGGGVYEQYF	TGTGCCTGGAGTGGCGGAGGTGTCTACGAGCAGTACTTC
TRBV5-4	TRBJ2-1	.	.	CASSLVATSSYNEQFF	TGTGCCAGCAGCTTGGTGGCGACTAGCTCCTACAATGAGCAGTTCTTC
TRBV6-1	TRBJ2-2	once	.	CASNPQGIRTGELFF	TGTGCCAGCAATCCACAGGGAATTCGTACCGGGGAGCTGTTTTTT
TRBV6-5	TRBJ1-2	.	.	CASRLDSAYGYTF	TGTGCCAGCAGACTAGACAGTGCCTATGGCTACACCTTC
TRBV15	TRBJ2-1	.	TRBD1	CATSRDRAGGNEQFF	TGTGCCACCAGCAGAGATCGGGCAGGGGGCAATGAGCAGTTCTTC
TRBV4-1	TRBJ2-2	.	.	CASSQGMGGGPNTGELFF	TGCGCCAGCAGCCAAGGGATGGGAGGGGGCCCGAACACCGGGGAGCTGTTTTTT
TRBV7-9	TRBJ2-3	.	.	CASSLPGGGTDTQYF	TGTGCCAGCAGCTTACCGGGTGGGGGCACAGATACGCAGTATTTT
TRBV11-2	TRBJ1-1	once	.	CASSLAGGGYTEAFF	TGTGCCAGCAGCTTAGCTGGGGGTGGGTACACTGAAGCTTTCTTT
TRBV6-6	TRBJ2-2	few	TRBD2	CASSPPGTSGSGELFF	TGTGCCAGCAGCCCTCCAGGGACTAGCGGGAGTGGGGAGCTGTTTTTT
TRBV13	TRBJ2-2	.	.	CASSLAWGGELFF	TGTGCCAGCAGCTTAGCGTGGGGCGGGGAGCTGTTTTTT
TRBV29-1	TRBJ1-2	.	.	CSVVRTVDGYTF	TGCAGCGTTGTTCGGACCGTCGATGGCTACACCTTC
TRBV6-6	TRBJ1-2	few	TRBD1	CASMSQGRDYGYTF	TGTGCCAGCATGTCACAGGGGCGGGACTATGGCTACACCTTC
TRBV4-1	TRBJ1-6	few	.	CASSPTPGREPLHF	TGCGCCAGCAGCCCTACTCCGGGCAGGGAACCCCTCCACTTT
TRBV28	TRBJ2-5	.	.	CASSSRRGVLAETQYF	TGTGCCAGCAGTTCCCGACGTGGGGTGCTGGCCGAGACCCAGTACTTC
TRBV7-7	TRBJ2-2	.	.	CASSLSVSGELFF	TGTGCCAGCAGCTTGAGCGTCTCCGGGGAGCTGTTTTTT
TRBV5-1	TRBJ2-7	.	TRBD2	CASSISGRQVEQYF	TGCGCCAGCAGCATTAGCGGGAGACAGGTCGAGCAGTACTTC
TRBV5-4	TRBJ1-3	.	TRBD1	CASSPGQTISGNTIYF	TGTGCCAGCAGCCCGGGACAGACGATCTCTGGAAACACCATATATTTT
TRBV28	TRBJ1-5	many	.	CASSPTGNQPQHF	TGTGCCAGCAGTCCAACTGGTAATCAGCCCCAGCATTTT
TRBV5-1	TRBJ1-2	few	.	CASSLGGGRLGGYTF	TGCGCCAGCAGCTTAGGCGGGGGAAGGCTCGGTGGCTACACCTTC
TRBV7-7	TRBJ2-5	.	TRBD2	CASSLTFGTSGSETQYF	TGTGCCAGCAGCTTAACGTTCGGGACTAGCGGGAGTGAGACCCAGTACTTC
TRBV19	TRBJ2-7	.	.	CASRSTNSYEQYF	TGTGCCAGTAGGTCGACAAATTCCTACGAGCAGTACTTC
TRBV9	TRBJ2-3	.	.	CASSPHRADTQYF	TGTGCCAGCAGCCCCCACAGGGCAGATACGCAGTATTTT
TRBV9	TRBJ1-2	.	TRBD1	CASSTGTENYGYTF	TGTGCCAGCAGCACTGGGACAGAGAACTATGGCTACACCTTC
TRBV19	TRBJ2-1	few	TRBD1	CASRRTGTGGQEQFF	TGTGCCAGTAGACGAACCGGGACAGGGGGCCAGGAGCAGTTCTTC
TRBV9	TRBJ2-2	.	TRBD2	CASSPGGGRAPAGELFF	TGTGCCAGCAGCCCAGGTGGCGGGAGGGCCCCAGCCGGGGAGCTGTTTTTT
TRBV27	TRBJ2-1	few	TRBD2	CASRKREFEQFF	TGTGCCAGCCGGAAGCGGGAGTTTGAGCAGTTCTTC
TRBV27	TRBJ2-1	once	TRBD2	CASSLLAGEHNEQFF	TGTGCCAGCAGTTTACTAGCGGGAGAACACAATGAGCAGTTCTTC
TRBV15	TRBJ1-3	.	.	CATSRDVGGSGNTIYF	TGTGCCACCAGCAGAGATGTGGGGGGCTCTGGAAACACCATATATTTT
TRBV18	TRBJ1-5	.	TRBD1	CASSPGTGDNNQPQHF	TGTGCCAGCTCACCTGGGACAGGGGATAACAATCAGCCCCAGCATTTT
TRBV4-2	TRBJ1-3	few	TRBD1	CASSQARDRGGNTIYF	TGTGCCAGCAGCCAGGCCCGGGACAGGGGTGGAAACACCATATATTTT
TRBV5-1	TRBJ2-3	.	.	CASSAGLHPYDTQYF	TGCGCCAGCAGCGCGGGACTCCATCCCTACGATACGCAGTATTTT
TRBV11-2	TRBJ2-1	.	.	CATARAPIGNEQFF	TGTGCCACCGCCCGGGCCCCGATCGGTAATGAGCAGTTCTTC
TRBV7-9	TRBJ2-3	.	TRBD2	CASSLAPLAGTTDTQYF	TGTGCCAGCAGCTTAGCGCCCCTAGCGGGAACCACAGATACGCAGTATTTT
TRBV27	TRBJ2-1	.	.	CASSPYLQRQIYNEQFF	TGTGCCAGCAGTCCATACCTCCAGCGTCAGATTTACAATGAGCAGTTCTTC
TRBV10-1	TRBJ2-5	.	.	CASMEGGGGETQYF	TGCGCCAGCATGGAGGGAGGGGGCGGGGAGACCCAGTACTTC
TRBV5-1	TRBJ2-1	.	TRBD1	CASSKQGEPSYNEQFF	TGCGCCAGCAGCAAGCAGGGGGAACCCTCCTATAATGAGCAGTTCTTC